These 9 T cell receptor beta chains originate from one sample sequenced in a study of OX40 agonist ivuxolimab in advanced cancers. TCRdb's copy holds only in-frame clones and misses some; the assay was immunoSEQ multiplex PCR. This table holds 41,000 or so clones, around four fifths found once. This sample comprised CD4+ or CD8+ T cells sorted from blood, obtained in a trial of the OX40 agonist ivuxolimab. The source is an adult with an advanced solid tumor such as melanoma, head and neck, liver or kidney cancer.

The genes are TRBV5-4 and TRBJ1-3; D is uncertain. CDR1 and CDR2 (germline): SGHNT, YYREEE (reference sequence). Trimming stripped 6 bases from V and 1 base from J, with 8 bases between. This CDR3 is built from 13 residues. CDR3 sequence: CASKEHSGNTIYF. CDR3 sequence (DNA): TGTGCCAGCAAGGAGCATTCTGGAAACACCATATATTTT.

The V gene is TRBV9, the J gene TRBJ1-6; weak D call: TRBD1 (5 bases). The CDR3 length is 15 residues. Trimming took 0 bases from V and 7 from J, leaving 11 bases between them. Germline V gene data show CDR1 as SGDLS and CDR2 as YYNGEE. CDR3 in amino acids: CASSVAGLVNSPLHF. CDR3 nucleotide sequence: TGTGCCAGCAGCGTAGCAGGGTTGGTCAATTCACCCCTCCACTTT.

In this sample, this clone turned up a few times. The chain combines TRBV7-9 with TRBJ1-2; no firm D call. The V and J ends lost 2 bases and 8 bases respectively, with 15 bases between them. This CDR3 is 14 amino acids long. CDR1 is SEHNR, CDR2 FQNEAQ, per germline (reference sequence). CDR3 sequence reads: CASSLLNGVGGYTF. Here the CDR3 DNA reads TGTGCCAGCAGCTTACTTAATGGCGTCGGCGGCTACACCTTC.

This chain links TRBV7-9 with TRBJ2-3, with D possibly matching TRBD2 (6 bases). The germline gives CDR1 SEHNR, CDR2 FQNEAQ (reference sequence). Trimming took off 5 bases at V and 1 base at J, with 16 bases between the two ends. The CDR3 is 16 amino acids. DNA of the CDR3: TGTGCCAGCAGCGGACGGGGGAGGTGGGGCACAGATACGCAGTATTTT. Residues: CASSGRGRWGTDTQYF.

V is TRBV12-2 and J is TRBJ2-2; the DNA was not used to check the table's D call, TRBD2. TRBV12-2 is listed as a pseudogene. The CDR3 has 18 residues. The CDR3 nucleotides read TGTGCAAGTCGCATTAGCCCCACCGGGACTTCGGCCTCCGGGGAGCTGTTTTTT. It translates to CASRISPTGTSASGELFF.

The V and J genes are TRBV11-1 and TRBJ2-5; D is unresolved. Germline V lookup: CDR1 SGHAT, CDR2 FQDESV (reference sequence). The CDR3 extends over 14 amino acids. V shed 0 bases and J shed 0 bases, with 5 bases lying between them. CDR3 protein: CASSLAGYQETQYF. CDR3 in DNA: TGTGCCAGCAGCTTAGCCGGGTACCAAGAGACCCAGTACTTC.

This chain joins TRBV19 and TRBJ1-5; 8 nucleotides line up with TRBD1. The CDR3 runs to 15 residues. After removal of 8 bases from V and 1 base from J, the junction contained 7 bases not matched to a gene. Germline values: CDR1 LNHDA, CDR2 SQIVND (reference sequence). The CDR3, as DNA: TGTGCCAGTGCGAGGACAGGGCCGAGCAATCAGCCCCAGCATTTT. Its translation is CASARTGPSNQPQHF.

The chain uses TRBV5-6 and TRBJ1-2; possibly TRBD1 for D (6 bases). The V end lost 7 bases, the J end lost 4 bases, and 17 bases lay between the germline ends. CDR1 is SGHDT and CDR2 is YYEEEE in the germline V gene. CDR3 length: 14 amino acids. This CDR3 is CASLVGQTPYGYTF. DNA for the CDR3: TGTGCCAGCTTGGTAGGACAGACCCCCTATGGCTACACCTTC.

The CDR3 sequence is CASSVGQTENEKLFF. CDR3 nucleotide sequence: TGTGCCAGTAGTGTCGGACAGACCGAGAATGAAAAACTGTTTTTT. V is TRBV19 and J is TRBJ1-4; the D gene is possibly TRBD1 (6 bases). With 5 bases removed from V and 5 bases from J, the gap between germline ends came to 15 bases. Germline loops: CDR1 LNHDA, CDR2 SQIVND (reference sequence). The CDR3 sequence is 15 residues long.